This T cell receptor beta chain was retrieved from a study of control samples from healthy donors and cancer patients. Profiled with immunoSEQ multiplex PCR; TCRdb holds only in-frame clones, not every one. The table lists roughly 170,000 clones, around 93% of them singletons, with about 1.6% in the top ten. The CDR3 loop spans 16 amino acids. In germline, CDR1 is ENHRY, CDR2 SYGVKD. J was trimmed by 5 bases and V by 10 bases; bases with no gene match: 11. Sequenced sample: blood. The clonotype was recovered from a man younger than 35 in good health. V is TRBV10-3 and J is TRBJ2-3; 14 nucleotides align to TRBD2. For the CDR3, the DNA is TGTGCCACCAGGGGATCCGGGACTAGCGGGGGAGATACGCAGTATTTT. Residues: CATRGSGTSGGDTQYF.